The 16 T cell receptor beta chains given below trace back to one sample, sequenced in a study of radiation and T cells in renal cell carcinoma. Sample time point: blood 2 weeks post-SBRT. Treatment noted: 15 Gy SBRT to primary tumor, nephrectomy 4 weeks later. Only in-frame clones appear in the TCRdb table, and some are missing; sequencing was by immunoSEQ multiplex PCR. The sample carries 100,000 to 150,000 clones, 70% to 90% recorded once. Sequenced here: blood, sampled from a patient whose treatment included radiotherapy and nephrectomy. The receptors here all came from a woman in her seventies with renal cell carcinoma.

This CDR3 is CASSEGTIEKLFF. In nucleotides, the CDR3 is TGTGCCAGCAGCGAGGGGACAATCGAAAAACTGTTTTTT. The chain recombines TRBV5-6 with TRBJ1-4; a weak D match, TRBD1 (6 bases). Germline V gene lookup returns CDR1 SGHDT and CDR2 YYEEEE. The V end lost 4 bases, the J end lost 8 bases, and 12 bases lay between the germline ends. The CDR3 totals 13 residues.

The chain is built from TRBV6-5 and TRBJ2-1; D perhaps matches TRBD1 (5 bases). The V gene's germline CDR1 is MNHEY and CDR2 SVGAGI. V was pared by 2 bases and J by 5 bases, with 13 bases between. This CDR3 spans 15 amino acids. CDR3 amino acids: CASSYGQGPHNEQFF. The CDR3 DNA follows: TGTGCCAGCAGTTACGGGCAGGGTCCCCACAATGAGCAGTTCTTC.

The chain links TRBV7-9 to TRBJ1-1, with D possibly TRBD1 on 5 matching bases. The CDR3 has 14 amino acids. Trimming removed 2 bases at V and 7 bases at J, with 14 bases between. Germline-derived CDR1 and CDR2 are SEHNR and FQNEAQ (reference sequence). Written as DNA, the CDR3 is TGTGCCAGCAGCTTATCTTTCAGGGAGGGTGAAGCTTTCTTT. This translates into CASSLSFREGEAFF. The full variable domain, rest sourced from reference TRBV7-9 and TRBJ1-1, is DTGVSQNPRHKITKRGQNVTFRCDPISEHNRLYWYRQTLGQGPEFLTYFQNEAQLEKSRLLSDRFSAERPKGSFSTLEIQRTEQGDSAMYLCASSLSFREGEAFFGQGTRLTVV.

V is TRBV9 and J is TRBJ1-3; D gene uncertain. The CDR3 loop spans 15 amino acids. Germline CDR1 reads SGDLS; CDR2 reads YYNGEE. Trimming stripped 1 base from V and 0 bases from J, with 8 bases between. This chain's CDR3 is CASSVYGASGNTIYF. As DNA, the CDR3 is TGTGCCAGCAGCGTATATGGAGCCTCTGGAAACACCATATATTTT.

V is TRBV5-1 and J is TRBJ1-1; a weak D match, TRBD1 (5 bases). The CDR3 runs 12 residues. Germline V gene lookup returns CDR1 SGHRS and CDR2 YFSETQ. Trimming cost V 4 bases and J 12 bases, with 16 bases left between them. The CDR3 loop reads CASSQIDSRPFF. As DNA, the CDR3 is TGCGCCAGCAGCCAGATAGACAGTCGTCCTTTCTTT. The complete variable domain, with remaining parts taken from reference TRBV5-1 and TRBJ1-1, reads KAGVTQTPRYLIKTRGQQVTLSCSPISGHRSVSWYQQTPGQGLQFLFEYFSETQRNKGNFPGRFSGRQFSNSRSEMNVSTLELGDSALYLCASSQIDSRPFFGQGTRLTVV.

This clone was counted a few times. The V gene is TRBV7-6, the J gene TRBJ1-1; 7 nucleotides align to TRBD1. In germline, CDR1 is SGHVS, CDR2 FNYEAQ. After removal of 1 base from V and 1 base from J, the junction contained 0 bases not matched to a gene. The CDR3 has 14 residues. The CDR3 protein is CASSLGQGNTEAFF. The CDR3 DNA sequence: TGTGCCAGCAGCTTAGGACAGGGGAACACTGAAGCTTTCTTT.

J is TRBJ2-3 and V is TRBV6-4, with 7 bases matching TRBD1. With V trimmed by 4 bases and J by 6 bases, 7 bases remained unmatched. This CDR3 is 14 amino acids long. Per the germline V gene, CDR1 is MRHNA and CDR2 is SNTAGT. The CDR3 DNA sequence: TGTGCCAGCAGTGTCGGGACAGAAAGGGATACGCAGTATTTT. This encodes CASSVGTERDTQYF.

The chain joins TRBV4-3 to TRBJ2-3; D gene uncertain. The CDR3 runs 14 residues. V was clipped by 1 base and J by 1 base, with 6 bases between them. Germline-derived CDR1 and CDR2 are LGHNA and YSLEER. The DNA for the CDR3 is TGCGCCAGCAGCCAAGTAGGCGGCACAGATACGCAGTATTTT. Amino acids: CASSQVGGTDTQYF.

The chain has TRBV27 and TRBJ1-5; unclear D gene. The CDR3 runs 14 residues. The V and J ends lost 3 bases and 5 bases respectively, with 11 bases between them. Germline V gene lookup returns CDR1 MNHEY and CDR2 SMNVEV (reference sequence). The CDR3 DNA sequence: TGTGCCAGCAGTTTGGGAGGGTGGGATCAGCCCCAGCATTTT. Translation: CASSLGGWDQPQHF.

The genes are TRBV9 and TRBJ2-1, with D tentatively TRBD1 or TRBD2 (5 bases each). The germline V and J ends were trimmed by 0 bases and 5 bases, with 15 bases remaining between them. CDR1 is SGDLS and CDR2 is YYNGEE in the germline V gene. The length of the CDR3 is 16 residues. The CDR3 loop reads CASSVGPAGSDNEQFF. The CDR3 DNA reads TGTGCCAGCAGCGTAGGCCCTGCAGGGAGTGACAATGAGCAGTTCTTC.

The chain has TRBV7-2 and TRBJ2-3; D remains unclear. Deletions cut 3 bases from V and 1 base from J, with 14 bases between. Germline lookup yields CDR1 SGHTA and CDR2 FQGNSA. This CDR3 region has 16 residues. CDR3 protein: CASSFLRFYGTDTQYF. In DNA form, the CDR3 reads TGTGCCAGCAGCTTTCTTAGGTTCTACGGCACAGATACGCAGTATTTT.

CDR3 nucleotides: TGTGCCAGCAGCTTACATGGAGGGCAAGGAGCTTTCTTT. Amino acids: CASSLHGGQGAFF. The rearrangement links TRBV7-2 to TRBJ1-1; the D is unclear. V was shortened by 2 bases and J by 10 bases, with 14 bases between the two germline ends. The germline gives CDR1 SGHTA, CDR2 FQGNSA. CDR3 size: 13 residues.

This clone was seen once. The rearrangement joins TRBV19 to TRBJ1-2; 8 bases fit TRBD1. This CDR3 comprises 12 residues. The junction had 4 bases not matched to a gene; V was cut back by 5 bases and J by 8 bases. The germline V gene encodes CDR1 LNHDA and CDR2 SQIVND (reference sequence). The CDR3 reads CASSSDRGGYTF. Here the CDR3 DNA reads TGTGCCAGTAGTTCCGACAGGGGCGGCTACACCTTC.

This clone was picked up one time. The J gene is TRBJ2-6, the V gene TRBV5-6; D call uncertain. The V end was cut by 4 bases, the J end by 5 bases, with 13 bases between. The CDR3 is made up of 15 amino acids. Looked up from germline, CDR1 is SGHDT and CDR2 is YYEEEE. This chain's CDR3 is CASSDTRLWANVLTF. The CDR3 region has the DNA TGTGCCAGCAGCGACACACGACTCTGGGCCAACGTCCTGACTTTC. Full variable domain (missing parts from reference TRBV5-6 and TRBJ2-6): DAGVTQSPTHLIKTRGQQVTLRCSPKSGHDTVSWYQQALGQGPQFIFQYYEEEERQRGNFPDRFSGHQFPNYSSELNVNALLLGDSALYLCASSDTRLWANVLTFGAGSRLTVL.

The chain uses TRBV6-1 and TRBJ1-4; maybe TRBD1 (5 bases). Trimming shortened V by 7 bases and J by 7 bases, and 16 bases separated the two germline ends. CDR3 length: 14 residues. CDR1 MNHNS and CDR2 SASEGT come from the germline V gene. CDR3 bases: TGTGCCAGCACCCCCGGGAGTGACAGTGAAAAACTGTTTTTT. Amino acid sequence: CASTPGSDSEKLFF.

The genes are TRBV27 and TRBJ1-1, with D unclear. CDR3 size: 15 residues. The germline V and J ends were trimmed by 2 bases and 5 bases, with 15 bases remaining between them. The germline gives CDR1 MNHEY, CDR2 SMNVEV (reference sequence). The CDR3: CASSLKGSLLTEAFF. Written as DNA, the CDR3 is TGTGCCAGCAGTTTAAAGGGCAGCTTGTTGACTGAAGCTTTCTTT.